The source of this TCR beta chain is a study of blood T cell repertoires in COVID-19. Across the study: Specimens from acute and convalescent COVID-19 originated in the United States, Italy and Spain. T cells, B-cell-depleted T cells, or PBMCs provided the cDNA or gDNA that served as material.

The CDR3 is made up of 15 amino acids. Germline assignment: CDR1 SGHRS and CDR2 YFSETQ. The V end lost 2 bases, the J end lost 7 bases, and 16 bases lay between the germline ends. Seattle's cohort entered during active infection and was followed longitudinally. How the authors handled the data: Estimates of nucleated cell counts were drawn from the amplification of reference gene primers. Profiled with immunoSEQ multiplex PCR; TCRdb holds only in-frame clones, not every one. The V and J calls and clone size were taken over from that table, and D and trimming were inferred from the DNA. The sample consists of approximately 25,000 clones, roughly 79% of them appearing once.

This chain uses TRBV5-1 with TRBJ2-1; maybe TRBD2 (6 bases). This TCR came from a man aged 45 to 65 with COVID-19, enrolled during active disease. The sample consisted of peripheral blood. CDR3 region: CASSFHRSEGNEQFF. The CDR3 bases are TGCGCCAGCAGCTTTCATAGGTCGGAGGGGAATGAGCAGTTCTTC. Full variable domain (rest looked up from reference TRBV5-1 and TRBJ2-1): KAGVTQTPRYLIKTRGQQVTLSCSPISGHRSVSWYQQTPGQGLQFLFEYFSETQRNKGNFPGRFSGRQFSNSRSEMNVSTLELGDSALYLCASSFHRSEGNEQFFGPGTRLTVL.